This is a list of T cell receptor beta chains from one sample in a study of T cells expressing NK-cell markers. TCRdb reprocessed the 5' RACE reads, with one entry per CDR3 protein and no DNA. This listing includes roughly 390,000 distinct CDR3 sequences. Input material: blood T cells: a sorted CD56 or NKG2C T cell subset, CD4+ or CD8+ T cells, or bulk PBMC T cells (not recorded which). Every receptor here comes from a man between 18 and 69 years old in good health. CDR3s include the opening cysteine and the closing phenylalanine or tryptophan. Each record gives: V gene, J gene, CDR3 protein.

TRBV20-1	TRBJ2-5	CSAARDRGQETQYF
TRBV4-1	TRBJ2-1	CASSQGVLADYNEQFF
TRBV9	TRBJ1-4	CASSPAEDRRNEKLFF
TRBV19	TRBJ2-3	CASARLAGPTDTQYF
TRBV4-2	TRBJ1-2	CASSPRQGDNYGYTF
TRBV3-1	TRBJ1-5	CASSQVGSNQPQHF
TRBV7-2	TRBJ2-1	CASSLAYTGTGGSDEQFF
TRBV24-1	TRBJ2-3	CATSVGLAGHTDTQYF
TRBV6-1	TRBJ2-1	CASSETGGIYNEQFF
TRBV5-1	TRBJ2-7	CASSLGGGSWVYEQYF
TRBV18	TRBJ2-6	CASSPGGGSGANVLTF
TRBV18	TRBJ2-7	CASSPPLTGGSYEQYF
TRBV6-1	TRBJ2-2	CASSATTRGPFTGELFF
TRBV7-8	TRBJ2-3	CASSLRGRRLSADTQYF
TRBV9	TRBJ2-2	CASSSKVWGELFF
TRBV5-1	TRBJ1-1	CASSWDRGESQNTEAFF
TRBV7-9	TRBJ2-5	CASAQRGAGETQYF
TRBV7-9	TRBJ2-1	CASSLAQASGYNEQFF
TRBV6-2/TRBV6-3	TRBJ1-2	CASSYSGQGARGYTF
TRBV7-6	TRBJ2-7	CASSFKGTPYEQYF
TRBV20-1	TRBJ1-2	CSARDLRAGVAGGYTF
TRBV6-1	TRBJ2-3	CASSVGFLDTQYF
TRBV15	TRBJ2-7	CATTRGSGSSSREQYF
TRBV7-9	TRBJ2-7	CASSHPDSTSYEQYF
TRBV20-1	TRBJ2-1	CSAPGLAGGLYNEQFF
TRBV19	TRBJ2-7	CAIKGRRVYEQYF
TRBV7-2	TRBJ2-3	CASSLTSGGWEDTQYF
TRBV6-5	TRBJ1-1	CASSYPGPRDGNTEAFF
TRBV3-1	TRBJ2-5	CASRRGAADPETQYF
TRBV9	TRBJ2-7	CASSVYLRGEQYF
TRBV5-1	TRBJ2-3	CASSLGRTGEDTQYF
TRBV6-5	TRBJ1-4	CASSYTPAGSLNEKLFF
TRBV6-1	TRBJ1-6	CASSLGQGWSPLHF
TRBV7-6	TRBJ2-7	CASSAGTGGSYEQYF
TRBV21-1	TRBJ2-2	CASSVQGGELFF
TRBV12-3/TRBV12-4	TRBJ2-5	CASSLGTGTGTQYF
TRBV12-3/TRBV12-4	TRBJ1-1	CASSLELSGTLNTEAFF
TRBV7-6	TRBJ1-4	CASSPTGVGNEKLFF
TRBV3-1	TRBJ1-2	CASSLRAVNYGYTF
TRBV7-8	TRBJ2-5	CASSLGTGVGVAETQYF
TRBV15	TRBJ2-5	CATSRDRQAQETQYF
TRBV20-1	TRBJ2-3	CSARETGDTQYF
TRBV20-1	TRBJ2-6	CSAADSGANVLTF
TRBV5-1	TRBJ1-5	CASSPFPRQGGQPQHF
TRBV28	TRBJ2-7	CASSPHGSGAEEQYF
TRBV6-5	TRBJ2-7	CASSYRTGIRYEQYF
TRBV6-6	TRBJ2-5	CASSPRHQETQYF
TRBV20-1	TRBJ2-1	CSASPGLAGGSSYNEQFF
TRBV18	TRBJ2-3	CASSPPAGRTDTQYF
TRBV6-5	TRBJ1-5	CASHYAGGTQPQHF
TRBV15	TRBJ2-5	CATSRDPRRDRGLETQYF
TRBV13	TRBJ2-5	CASSPRLAGATGETQYF
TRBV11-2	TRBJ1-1	CASSLDVGLNTEAFF
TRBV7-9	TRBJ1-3	CATHEGTGNTIYF